The 8 T cell receptor beta chains presented below share a single source sample, sequenced in a study of tumor-infiltrating lymphocytes in primary liver carcinoma (TCRdb year 2017). Blood RNA was extracted from unsorted whole blood with TRIzol reagent; germline DNA came from the DNeasy Blood & Tissue kit. TCRdb lists the instrument as Illumina HiSeq 2500. A constant-region primer and ProtoScript II reverse transcriptase were used to reverse-transcribe TCRbeta-specific cDNA from about 530 ng total RNA. TCRbeta libraries were built with three nested multiplex PCR rounds, a slightly modified ARM-PCR procedure. Each of the first two PCR rounds ran for about 9 cycles and used multiplex TRBV1-TRBV30 forward primers together with a Cbeta reverse primer. The raw public data were reprocessed by TCRdb itself: fastp quality trimming at Q25, MiXCR clonotype calling, in-frame beta chains only. Identical CDR3 proteins give one entry, which carries the most common genes and DNA. The sample contains approximately 330,000 distinct CDR3 sequences, approximately 64% of them found a single time. Jointly, the top ten make up about 6.5% of the sample.

Input material: peripheral blood. The receptors here all came from a man aged 35-49 years with primary liver carcinoma and hepatitis B virus infection.

About this clonotype: The junction and the germline gene differ at one end; a read error may be behind it. This chain connects TRBV11-3 to TRBJ2-7; D perhaps matches TRBD2 (6 bases). Germline V gene lookup returns CDR1 SGHNT and CDR2 YENEEA. CDR3 length: 15 residues. The chain's CDR3 is CTSSLGRGGNNEQYF. DNA of the CDR3: TGTACCAGCAGCTTAGGACGCGGAGGGAACAATGAGCAGTACTTC.

The chain has TRBV30 and TRBJ1-2; D not certain. Germline values: CDR1 GTSNPN, CDR2 SVGIG (reference sequence). The CDR3 sequence is 16 residues long. Trimming cost V 0 bases and J 2 bases, with 16 bases left between them. CDR3 in DNA: TGTGCCTGGAGTGTAATCCCCGTTCGGGAAAACTATGGCTACACCTTC. It encodes CAWSVIPVRENYGYTF. The whole variable domain, filled in from reference TRBV30 and TRBJ1-2, reads SQTIHQWPATLVQPVGSPLSLECTVEGTSNPNLYWYRQAAGRGLQLLFYSVGIGQISSEVPQNLSASRPQDRQFILSSKKLLLSDSGFYLCAWSVIPVRENYGYTFGSGTRLTVV.

For this clonotype: A junction boundary mismatches the germline segment, possibly from a read error. The gene calls are TRBV5-5 and TRBJ1-3; TRBD1 agrees at 8 bases. Germline values: CDR1 SGHKS, CDR2 YYEKEE (reference sequence). The CDR3 length is 15 residues. The CDR3 sequence: CVSSLETGAGNTIYF. The DNA of the CDR3 is TGTGTCAGCAGCCTTGAGACAGGGGCTGGAAACACCATATATTTT.

Note on this clonotype: Compared with germline, one end of the junction differs, possibly owing to a read error. The V call is TRBV4-2, the J call TRBJ1-2, with D unclear. The V gene's germline CDR1 is LGHNA and CDR2 YNFKEQ. The CDR3 is made up of 15 amino acids. The CDR3 DNA follows: TGTACCAGCAGCCAAGTTGTCGGGCAGAATTATGGCTACACCTTC. Translation: CTSSQVVGQNYGYTF.

This clonotype was seen a few times. This sequence joins TRBV6-2 or TRBV6-3 and TRBJ1-5, with TRBD1 matching 8 bases. The germline CDR1 and CDR2 sequences are MNHEY and SVGEGT. This CDR3 region has 17 residues. Germline trimming cut 0 bases from V and 1 base from J; bases unmatched to any gene: 5. The CDR3 DNA reads as TGTGCCAGCAGTTACTCGACAGGGGTCGGCAGCAATCAGCCCCAGCATTTT. Residues: CASSYSTGVGSNQPQHF.

To note about this clonotype: The final CDR3 position lacks the conserved phenylalanine or tryptophan, pointing to a likely read error. The V gene is TRBV6-5, the J gene TRBJ2-7; no clear D. Germline CDR1 MNHEY, CDR2 SVGAGI. V was clipped by 8 bases and J by 2 bases, with 16 bases between them. CDR3 size: 14 residues. The CDR3 here is CASPWLNTPYEQYS. In DNA form, the CDR3 reads TGTGCCAGCCCATGGCTAAATACGCCCTACGAGCAGTACTCC.

This clonotype was recorded a few times. The chain carries TRBV12-3 or TRBV12-4 and TRBJ1-2; 9 bases fit TRBD1. This CDR3 is built from 13 residues. Losses at the gene ends were 4 bases for V and 7 bases for J; bases not matched to a gene: 4. The CDR3 loop is CASSSGTGFGYTF. The CDR3, as DNA: TGTGCCAGCAGTTCCGGGACAGGGTTTGGCTACACCTTC.

For this clonotype: This clone may be a read error of a much larger clone one base away. V usage is TRBV6-5 and J usage is TRBJ2-5, with 8 bases fitting TRBD1. CDR1 is MNHEY, CDR2 SVGAGI, per germline. This CDR3 region has 14 residues. The CDR3 coding sequence is TGTCCCAGCAGTTATGGGACAGGCCAAGAGACCCAGTACTTC. Amino acids: CPSSYGTGQETQYF.